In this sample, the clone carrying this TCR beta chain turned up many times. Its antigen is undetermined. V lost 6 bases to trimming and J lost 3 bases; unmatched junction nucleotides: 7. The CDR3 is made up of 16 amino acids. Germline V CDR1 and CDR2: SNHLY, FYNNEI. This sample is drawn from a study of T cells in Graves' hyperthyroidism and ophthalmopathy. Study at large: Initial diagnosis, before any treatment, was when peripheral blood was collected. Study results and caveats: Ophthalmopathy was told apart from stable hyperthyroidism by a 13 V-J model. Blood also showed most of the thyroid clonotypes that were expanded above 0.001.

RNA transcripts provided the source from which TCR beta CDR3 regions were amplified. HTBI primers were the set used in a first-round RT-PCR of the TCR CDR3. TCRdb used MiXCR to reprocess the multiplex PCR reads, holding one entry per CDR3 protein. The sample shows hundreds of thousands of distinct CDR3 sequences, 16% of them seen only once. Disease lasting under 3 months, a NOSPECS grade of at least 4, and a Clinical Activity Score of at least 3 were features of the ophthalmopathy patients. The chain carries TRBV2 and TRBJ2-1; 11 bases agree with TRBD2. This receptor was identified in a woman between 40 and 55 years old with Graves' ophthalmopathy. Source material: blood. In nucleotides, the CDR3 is TGTGCCAGCAGGGGCTCTAGCGGGGGGAGCTACAATGAGCAGTTCTTC. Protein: CASRGSSGGSYNEQFF.